This TCR beta chain came from a study of radiation and T cells in renal cell carcinoma. Broader study findings: Without pretreatment biopsies, baseline tumor clonotype presence was undetermined.

Stated time point: blood 2 weeks post-SBRT. Noted treatment: 15 Gy SBRT to primary tumor, nephrectomy 4 weeks later. After SBRT, blood was collected at 2 and 4 weeks, plus baseline. Profiling relied on immunoSEQ multiplex PCR, and the TCRdb table lists in-frame clones only, not all of them. The repertoire holds tens of thousands of clones, about 80% seen once, with about 7% in the top ten. V lost 5 bases and J lost 1; bases outside the gene matches: 11. CDR1 is SGHVS and CDR2 is FQNEAQ in the germline V gene. The CDR3 extends over 18 amino acids. For this clone: What it binds is not known.

The receptor comes from a man aged 55-75 years with renal cell carcinoma. The sample was blood, taken from a patient whose treatment included radiotherapy and nephrectomy. This sequence joins TRBV7-8 and TRBJ1-1; 12 nucleotides line up with TRBD1. CDR3 loop: CASSVLSGQGASNTEAFF. The CDR3 nucleotides are TGTGCCAGCAGCGTACTCTCGGGACAGGGGGCTTCGAACACTGAAGCTTTCTTT.